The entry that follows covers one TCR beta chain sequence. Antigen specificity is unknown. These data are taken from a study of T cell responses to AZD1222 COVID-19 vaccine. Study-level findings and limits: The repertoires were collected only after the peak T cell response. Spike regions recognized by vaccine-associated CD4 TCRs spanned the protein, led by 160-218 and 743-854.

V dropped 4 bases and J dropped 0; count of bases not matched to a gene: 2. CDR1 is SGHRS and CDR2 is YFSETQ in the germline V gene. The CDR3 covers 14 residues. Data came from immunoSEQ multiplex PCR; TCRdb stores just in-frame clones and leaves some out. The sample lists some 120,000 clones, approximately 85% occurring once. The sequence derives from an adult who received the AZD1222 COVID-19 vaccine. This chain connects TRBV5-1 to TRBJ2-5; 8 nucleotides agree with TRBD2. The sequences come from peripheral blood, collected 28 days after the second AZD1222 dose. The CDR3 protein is CASSPGGYQETQYF. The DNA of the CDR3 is TGCGCCAGCAGCCCGGGGGGGTACCAAGAGACCCAGTACTTC.